Shown below are 20 T cell receptor beta chains from a single sample sequenced in a study of CD8 T cells in Susac syndrome. An amount of RNA that ranged from roughly 0.45 to 1 ug was reverse transcribed with random hexamers. TCRdb recomputed calls from the immunoSEQ multiplex PCR reads with MiXCR, one row per CDR3 protein. The sample yields about 140,000 distinct CDR3 sequences, 95% seen once. Sequenced: CD4+ T cells from PBMCs. The receptors stem from a human donor with multiple sclerosis.

The genes are TRBV20-1 and TRBJ2-7, with D maybe TRBD2 (6 bases). Germline CDR1 and CDR2: DFQATT and SNEGSKA (reference sequence). This CDR3 has 14 residues. The V end lost 0 bases, the J end lost 2 bases, and 11 bases lay between the germline ends. This CDR3 reads CSARDGGSTYEQYF. DNA for the CDR3: TGCAGTGCTAGAGATGGGGGGAGTACCTACGAGCAGTACTTC.

CDR3 loop: CASRQQETQYF. CDR3 coding DNA: TGTGCCAGCAGGCAACAAGAGACCCAGTACTTC. This chain connects TRBV27 to TRBJ2-5, with D unclear. The CDR3 covers 11 residues. Germline V gene data show CDR1 as MNHEY and CDR2 as SMNVEV (reference sequence). V dropped 6 bases and J dropped 2 bases, with 4 bases sitting between them.

This chain joins TRBV4-1 and TRBJ2-3; tentative D call: TRBD2 (7 bases). The CDR3 loop spans 14 amino acids. Trimming stripped 3 bases from V and 8 bases from J, with 15 bases between. Germline-derived CDR1 and CDR2 are MGHRA and YSYEKL. CDR3 in amino acids: CASSQPGGGSTQYF. In DNA form, the CDR3 reads TGCGCCAGCAGCCAGCCCGGGGGCGGGAGTACGCAGTATTTT.

The J gene is TRBJ2-7, the V gene TRBV9; perhaps D is TRBD1 or TRBD2 (5 bases each). This CDR3 contains 16 residues. Germline lookup yields CDR1 SGDLS and CDR2 YYNGEE. V was trimmed by 2 bases and J by 1 base, leaving 16 bases between them. Here the CDR3 reads CASSVGPGTVSYEQYF. The CDR3 region has the DNA TGTGCCAGCAGCGTCGGTCCCGGGACGGTATCCTACGAGCAGTACTTC.

This chain uses TRBV27 with TRBJ1-4; a weak D match, TRBD1 (5 bases). Trimming took 6 bases from V and 0 from J, leaving 17 bases between them. Germline CDR1 reads MNHEY; CDR2 reads SMNVEV (reference sequence). This CDR3 comprises 17 residues. The DNA for the CDR3 is TGTGCCAGCAGCCCCCAGGGTGCGCTTGCAACTAATGAAAAACTGTTTTTT. Translating it yields CASSPQGALATNEKLFF.

The table lists this clonotype with a count of one. V usage is TRBV24-1 and J usage is TRBJ2-2; D gene uncertain. The CDR3 is 18 residues long. Trimming removed 3 bases from V and 5 bases from J, with 21 bases in between. Germline CDR1 reads KGHDR; CDR2 reads SFDVKD. The CDR3: CATSDPPFGSYGTGELFF. The CDR3 bases are TGTGCCACCAGTGATCCCCCCTTTGGATCCTATGGGACCGGGGAGCTGTTTTTT.

This clonotype has a single count. This chain joins TRBV28 and TRBJ2-6, with TRBD1 identical over 7 bases. The V gene's germline CDR1 is MDHEN and CDR2 SYDVKM. The ends lost 7 bases at V and 0 bases at J; junction bases unmatched: 12. The CDR3 is 18 residues long. This chain's CDR3 is CASTSLRTGHSGANVLTF. The CDR3, as DNA: TGTGCCAGCACTTCTTTGAGGACAGGACACTCTGGGGCCAACGTCCTGACTTTC.

The rearrangement uses TRBV20-1 and TRBJ2-3, with D perhaps matching TRBD2 (5 bases). Germline CDR1 reads DFQATT; CDR2 reads SNEGSKA (reference sequence). The CDR3 has 15 amino acids. V lost 5 bases and J lost 2, with 17 bases in between. In nucleotides, the CDR3 is TGCAGTGCTTCACCAGAGGGCCGCCTCACAGATACGCAGTATTTT. Encoded protein: CSASPEGRLTDTQYF.

The V and J genes are TRBV28 and TRBJ1-5, with TRBD1 matching over 7 bases. The V gene's germline CDR1 is MDHEN and CDR2 SYDVKM. The CDR3 length is 13 residues. Trimming at V came to 6 bases and at J to 7 bases, leaving 6 bases not matched to a gene. The CDR3 DNA reads as TGTGCCAGCAGCGACAGGGTCGGCCAGCCCCAGCATTTT. Protein product: CASSDRVGQPQHF.

This chain uses TRBV3-1 with TRBJ2-5; D is possibly TRBD1 or TRBD2 (6 bases each). This CDR3 region has 19 residues. Trimming removed 3 bases from V and 2 bases from J, with 25 bases in between. Per germline, CDR1 LGHDT and CDR2 YNNKEL (reference sequence). In nucleotides, the CDR3 is TGTGCCAGCAGCCACGGACTAATCGGGGGCCGCAGGGAACAAGAGACCCAGTACTTC. Its protein is CASSHGLIGGRREQETQYF.

The rearrangement uses TRBV29-1 and TRBJ2-5, with 12 bases fitting TRBD2. Germline values: CDR1 SQVTM, CDR2 ANQGSEA. V lost 0 bases and J lost 2; bases outside the gene matches: 1. The CDR3 consists of 15 residues. In nucleotides, the CDR3 is TGCAGCGTTGAAGAGCTAGCGGGGGGGCAAGAGACCCAGTACTTC. This translates into CSVEELAGGQETQYF.

The genes are TRBV5-1 and TRBJ2-7, with TRBD2 matching over 8 bases. Germline CDR1 SGHRS, CDR2 YFSETQ. Germline trimming cut 6 bases from V and 1 base from J; bases unmatched to any gene: 6. The CDR3 has 14 residues. The CDR3 protein is CASMDSGGSYEQYF. The CDR3 region has the DNA TGCGCCAGCATGGACTCGGGGGGGTCCTACGAGCAGTACTTC.

V usage is TRBV20-1 and J usage is TRBJ1-1, with no clear D. The germline V gene has CDR1 DFQATT and CDR2 SNEGSKA (reference sequence). The CDR3 extends over 13 amino acids. V was cut by 3 bases and J by 1 base, with 9 bases left in between. CDR3 sequence reads: CSARPAANTEAFF. The CDR3 DNA is TGCAGTGCTAGGCCGGCAGCGAACACTGAAGCTTTCTTT.

The chain employs TRBV6-4 and TRBJ1-6, with D possibly TRBD1 on 5 matching bases. V was pared by 3 bases and J by 9 bases, with 15 bases between. Germline values: CDR1 MRHNA, CDR2 SNTAGT. CDR3 size: 15 residues. The CDR3 region is CASSEEGRVGSPLHF. CDR3 nucleotide sequence: TGTGCCAGCAGTGAAGAGGGCAGGGTCGGTTCACCCCTCCACTTT.

The rearrangement uses TRBV20-1 and TRBJ2-6; tentatively, D is TRBD1 (5 bases). Deletions cut 6 bases from V and 3 bases from J, with 9 bases between. Germline V CDR1 and CDR2: DFQATT, SNEGSKA (reference sequence). The CDR3 loop spans 13 amino acids. Here the CDR3 reads CSAGVNGANVLTF. For the CDR3, the DNA is TGCAGTGCAGGGGTAAATGGGGCCAACGTCCTGACTTTC.

For the CDR3, the DNA is TGTGCCAGCAGCGTCTCCAACCCAGGGACTAGCGCTACAGATACGCAGTATTTT. Its translation is CASSVSNPGTSATDTQYF. The chain combines TRBV9 with TRBJ2-3; 10 nucleotides line up with TRBD2. V was pared by 2 bases and J by 3 bases, with 12 bases of the junction left unmatched. Germline loops: CDR1 SGDLS, CDR2 YYNGEE. This CDR3 is 18 amino acids long.

The chain recombines TRBV29-1 with TRBJ2-7; D gene uncertain. The ends were cut back, 6 bases at V and 2 bases at J, with 8 bases in the middle. CDR3 size: 11 residues. In germline, CDR1 is SQVTM, CDR2 ANQGSEA. CDR3 DNA sequence: TGCAGCGTCCTCGTGGCCTACGAGCAGTACTTC. Protein product: CSVLVAYEQYF.

The chain joins TRBV6-4 to TRBJ2-3; D possibly corresponds to TRBD2 (5 bases). The length of the CDR3 is 12 residues. V lost 2 bases and J lost 9, with 9 bases in between. In germline, CDR1 is MRHNA, CDR2 SNTAGT. CDR3 in DNA: TGTGCCAGCAGTGACACTAGTAACACGCAGTATTTT. It specifies CASSDTSNTQYF.

This clonotype was picked up one time. The chain carries TRBV29-1 and TRBJ1-2; tentatively, D is TRBD1 (5 bases). The germline V and J ends were trimmed by 4 bases and 2 bases, with 8 bases remaining between them. Germline loops: CDR1 SQVTM, CDR2 ANQGSEA. The CDR3 is made up of 12 amino acids. The CDR3 DNA reads as TGCAGCGTTGTCGGGGGGAACTATGGCTACACCTTC. Translated: CSVVGGNYGYTF.

This chain links TRBV5-1 with TRBJ1-5, with TRBD1 matching over 8 bases. The length of the CDR3 is 15 residues. The trim removed 5 bases at V and 9 bases at J, leaving 13 bases unmatched. The germline V gene encodes CDR1 SGHRS and CDR2 YFSETQ. As DNA, the CDR3 is TGCGCCAGCAGTCCCGGGACAGGACCAAAGGGGCCCCAGCATTTT. Translating gives CASSPGTGPKGPQHF.